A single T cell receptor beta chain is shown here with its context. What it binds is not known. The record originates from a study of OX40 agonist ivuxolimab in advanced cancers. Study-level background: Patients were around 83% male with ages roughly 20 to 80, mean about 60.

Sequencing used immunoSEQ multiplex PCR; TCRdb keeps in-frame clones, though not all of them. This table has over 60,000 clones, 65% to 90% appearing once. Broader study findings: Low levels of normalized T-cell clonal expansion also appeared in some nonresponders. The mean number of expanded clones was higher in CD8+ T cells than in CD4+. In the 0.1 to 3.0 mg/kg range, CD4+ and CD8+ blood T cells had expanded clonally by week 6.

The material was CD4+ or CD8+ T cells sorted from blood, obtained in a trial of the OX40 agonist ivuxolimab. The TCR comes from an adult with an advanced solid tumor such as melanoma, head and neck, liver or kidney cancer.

The CDR3, as DNA: TGTGCCAGCAGCAAACAATCGGGGACAGCGAACACTGAAGCTTTCTTT. It is translated as CASSKQSGTANTEAFF. V gene TRBV11-1 combines with J gene TRBJ1-1, with 7 bases identical to TRBD1. The germline V gene has CDR1 SGHAT and CDR2 FQDESV (reference sequence). This CDR3 spans 16 amino acids. V was pared by 5 bases and J by 1 base, with 10 bases of the junction left unmatched.